These 10 T cell receptor beta chains originate from one sample sequenced in a study of cytomegalovirus exposure and HLA in healthy donors. 13 Jbeta primers and 60 Vbeta primers were used for the PCR. Measured with immunoSEQ multiplex PCR; TCRdb has only the in-frame clones, and not every one. The data show some 150,000 clones, over 70% seen once. Input material: PBMCs. These receptors all stem from a man aged 25 to 40 in good health and CMV-seronegative.

This clone was seen once. The gene calls are TRBV28 and TRBJ2-3; maybe TRBD2 (6 bases). Germline V CDR1 and CDR2: MDHEN, SYDVKM. Trimming removed 2 bases at V and 8 bases at J, with 14 bases between. This CDR3 comprises 14 residues. The DNA for the CDR3 is TGTGCCAGCAGTTTAGGGACTGGTCTAGGTACGCAGTATTTT. Encoded protein: CASSLGTGLGTQYF.

The V call is TRBV5-1, the J call TRBJ2-7, with 11 bases lining up with TRBD2. Unmatched junction bases numbered 9, after V lost 6 bases and J lost 4 bases. CDR1 is SGHRS and CDR2 is YFSETQ in the germline V gene. The CDR3 sequence is 15 residues long. CDR3: CASTVRTSGSYEQYF. The CDR3 coding sequence is TGCGCCAGCACCGTGCGGACTAGCGGGTCATACGAGCAGTACTTC.

The chain carries TRBV15 and TRBJ1-5, with D perhaps TRBD1 (5 bases). The CDR3 is 13 amino acids. The germline gives CDR1 LNHNV, CDR2 YYDKDF (reference sequence). Trimming took off 1 base at V and 11 bases at J, with 12 bases between the two ends. The CDR3 DNA is TGTGCCACCAGCAGAGTCAGGGAATGGGCCCAGCATTTT. Translation: CATSRVREWAQHF.

This clone has a single count. J is TRBJ2-7 and V is TRBV6-6; 7 nucleotides match TRBD1. Germline V gives CDR1 MNHNY, CDR2 SVGAGI (reference sequence). The CDR3 has 15 amino acids. V shed 5 bases, J shed 2 bases, and the junction held 9 bases outside the gene matches. CDR3 nucleotides: TGTGCCAGCAGTCCACAGGGACAGCATACCTACGAGCAGTACTTC. It yields the protein CASSPQGQHTYEQYF.

This sequence joins TRBV5-4 and TRBJ1-2, with unresolved D. With 0 bases removed from V and 8 bases from J, the gap between germline ends came to 17 bases. The CDR3 sequence is 15 residues long. CDR1 is SGHNT and CDR2 is YYREEE in the germline V gene (reference sequence). CDR3 region: CASSLGGLSSDGYTF. The CDR3 DNA follows: TGTGCCAGCAGCTTGGGAGGGCTTAGCTCGGACGGCTACACCTTC.

This chain links TRBV28 with TRBJ1-1, with TRBD1 matching over 10 bases. The ends lost 0 bases at V and 10 bases at J; junction bases unmatched: 8. The CDR3 loop spans 15 amino acids. CDR1 MDHEN and CDR2 SYDVKM come from the germline V gene. In nucleotides, the CDR3 is TGTGCCAGCAGTTTATGGACAGGGGGCGAAATGGGAGCTTTCTTT. It encodes CASSLWTGGEMGAFF.

This clone showed up just once. J is TRBJ1-5 and V is TRBV6-1; no definite D call. The CDR3 runs 15 residues. V was shortened by 6 bases and J by 0 bases, with 12 bases between the two germline ends. Germline assignment: CDR1 MNHNS and CDR2 SASEGT. CDR3 in amino acids: CASRVGRDSNQPQHF. DNA for the CDR3: TGTGCCAGCAGGGTTGGACGGGATAGCAATCAGCCCCAGCATTTT.

About this clone: Other nucleotide sequences from this sample produce the same CDR3. J is TRBJ1-1 and V is TRBV6-6; TRBD1 is a possible D gene (6 bases). Germline assignment: CDR1 MNHNY and CDR2 SVGAGI (reference sequence). Trimming took 6 bases from V and 14 from J, leaving 19 bases between them. The CDR3 has 12 residues. This CDR3 reads CASRGVGGRAFF. The CDR3 DNA reads TGTGCCAGCAGGGGAGTAGGGGGTAGGGCCTTCTTT.

The V gene is TRBV5-1, the J gene TRBJ2-2; D is perhaps TRBD1 (6 bases). Germline V gives CDR1 SGHRS, CDR2 YFSETQ. The CDR3 extends over 14 amino acids. V lost 4 bases to trimming and J lost 3 bases, with 10 bases between them. The CDR3 nucleotides read TGCGCCAGCAGCCCTTCAGGGGACACCGGGGAGCTGTTTTTT. It codes for CASSPSGDTGELFF. Drawing the rest from reference TRBV5-1 and TRBJ2-2, the complete variable domain is KAGVTQTPRYLIKTRGQQVTLSCSPISGHRSVSWYQQTPGQGLQFLFEYFSETQRNKGNFPGRFSGRQFSNSRSEMNVSTLELGDSALYLCASSPSGDTGELFFGEGSRLTVL.

The J gene is TRBJ2-1, the V gene TRBV6-5; 7 positions agree with TRBD1. The CDR3 is made up of 14 amino acids. J gave up 7 bases and V 7 bases, and 10 bases lay outside the gene matches. Looked up from germline, CDR1 is MNHEY and CDR2 is SVGAGI. CDR3 amino acids: CASTRQGVGNEQFF. CDR3 coding DNA: TGTGCCAGCACCCGGCAGGGGGTTGGGAATGAGCAGTTCTTC.